This T cell receptor beta chain was identified during a study of cytomegalovirus exposure and HLA in healthy donors. The overall study: Out of 398 genotyped donors, less than 90% belonged to the Caucasian-associated ancestry cluster. Regarding the study as a whole: About 90% or about 30% of the time was how often most TCR beta V segments were productive, according to an earlier analysis. Most subjects' HLA-A and HLA-B alleles were reportedly predicted from TCR beta sequences. Presence/absence analyses assumed roughly uniform sequencing depth across donors.

Germline V gives CDR1 LNHDA, CDR2 SQIVND (reference sequence). The CDR3 spans 15 residues. V lost 6 bases, J lost 9 bases, and 10 bases stayed unmatched. Researchers ran the PCR with 60 Vbeta and 13 Jbeta primers. Clones were read by immunoSEQ multiplex PCR, and TCRdb kept only the in-frame ones, dropping some. The data contain about 140,000 clones, about 80% of them singletons. As regards this clone: What it binds is not known.

This rearrangement joins TRBV19 to TRBJ1-6, with TRBD1 matching 8 bases. This clonotype originated in a male donor in good health and CMV-seronegative. The material sequenced was PBMCs. The CDR3 DNA reads TGTGCCAGTAGAGACTACAGGGGGTTAAGTTCACCCCTCCACTTT. This encodes CASRDYRGLSSPLHF.